Each of the 9 T cell receptor beta chains below was sequenced from the same sample in a study of CD8 T cells in ankylosing spondylitis. These TCRs are of unknown antigen specificity. The study's findings and limits: Among TCR beta sequences, a motif of several highly homologous variants appeared characteristic of ankylosing spondylitis blood.

TCRdb processed the 5' RACE reads anew with MiXCR; each CDR3 protein has one entry. The sample contains about 480,000 distinct CDR3 sequences, 17% of which appear only once. Sequencing was performed on blood, either unsorted or a sorted T cell fraction (not recorded which). The receptors here all came from a male donor with ankylosing spondylitis.

This clonotype was seen a handful of times. The V and J genes are TRBV28 and TRBJ1-6; 10 bases fit TRBD1. The CDR3 length is 17 residues. J lost 7 bases, V lost 1 base, and 7 bases had no gene match. From germline, CDR1 is MDHEN and CDR2 SYDVKM. CDR3 coding DNA: TGTGCCAGCAGTTTATTGGCCGCGGGACAGGGGAATTCACCCCTCCACTTT. Its protein product is CASSLLAAGQGNSPLHF.

This clonotype showed up just a few times. This chain's CDR3 is CASTKEGLWVSGANVLTF. The CDR3 DNA follows: TGTGCCAGCACCAAAGAAGGGTTGTGGGTCTCTGGGGCCAACGTCCTGACTTTC. This chain joins TRBV6-6 and TRBJ2-6, with unresolved D. Germline CDR1 MNHNY, CDR2 SVGAGI (reference sequence). This CDR3 contains 18 residues. The V gene lost 7 bases and the J gene lost 0 bases, with 19 bases spanning the gap.

This clonotype was detected a few times. The chain is built from TRBV9 and TRBJ2-5, with D perhaps TRBD1 or TRBD2 (5 bases each). The ends were cut back, 3 bases at V and 2 bases at J, with 14 bases in the middle. The CDR3 loop spans 15 amino acids. Germline V CDR1 and CDR2: SGDLS, YYNGEE. The CDR3 DNA reads TGTGCCAGCAGCGGACTCGGGACGCAACAAGAGACCCAGTACTTC. Translation: CASSGLGTQQETQYF.

The CDR3 sequence: CASSQQGRADTQYF. The CDR3 nucleotides read TGCGCCAGCAGCCAACAAGGGCGGGCAGATACGCAGTATTTT. The chain has TRBV4-1 and TRBJ2-3, with D perhaps matching TRBD2 (5 bases). The CDR3 sequence is 14 residues long. Between the trimmed V and J ends, which lost 2 bases and 4 bases, there was a span of 10 bases. Per germline, CDR1 MGHRA and CDR2 YSYEKL.

The rearrangement uses TRBV13 and TRBJ1-2; D is uncertain. In germline, CDR1 is PRHDT, CDR2 FYEKMQ (reference sequence). Trimming removed 3 bases at V and 5 bases at J, with 16 bases between. The CDR3 is 15 amino acids. The CDR3 loop is CASSFTLLVGYGYTF. The CDR3 DNA reads as TGTGCCAGCAGCTTTACCCTGTTGGTAGGGTATGGCTACACCTTC.

This clonotype was recorded many times. The chain couples TRBV4-1 to TRBJ1-1; D call uncertain. Germline CDR1 is MGHRA and CDR2 is YSYEKL. Deletions cut 7 bases from V and 4 bases from J, with 16 bases between. The CDR3 consists of 14 residues. This CDR3 is CASNKGGKATEAFF. As DNA, the CDR3 is TGCGCCAGCAATAAAGGCGGGAAAGCCACTGAAGCTTTCTTT.

This clonotype occurred a few times. The J gene is TRBJ2-1, the V gene TRBV15, with TRBD1 identical over 7 bases. V dropped 5 bases and J dropped 3; count of bases not matched to a gene: 10. This CDR3 region has 16 residues. Germline V CDR1 and CDR2: LNHNV, YYDKDF (reference sequence). The CDR3 DNA reads TGTGCCACCAGCGGGACCCCCCGGGACAGCTACAATGAGCAGTTCTTC. It encodes CATSGTPRDSYNEQFF. Using reference TRBV15 and TRBJ2-1 for the parts outside the CDR3, the full variable domain is DAMVIQNPRYQVTQFGKPVTLSCSQTLNHNVMYWYQQKSSQAPKLLFHYYDKDFNNEADTPDNFQSRRPNTSFCFLDIRSPGLGDTAMYLCATSGTPRDSYNEQFFGPGTRLTVL.

The chain is built from TRBV7-6 and TRBJ2-1; D possibly corresponds to TRBD2 (5 bases). The V and J ends lost 5 bases and 8 bases respectively, with 13 bases between them. This CDR3 contains 13 residues. Germline V gene data show CDR1 as SGHVS and CDR2 as FNYEAQ. CDR3 DNA sequence: TGTGCCAGCAGCCCGGGAACTAGGTATGAGCAGTTCTTC. It yields the protein CASSPGTRYEQFF.

The chain joins TRBV6-2 or TRBV6-3 to TRBJ2-5, with 8 bases matching TRBD1. In germline, CDR1 is MNHEY, CDR2 SVGEGT. This CDR3 contains 13 residues. Trimming cost V 6 bases and J 5 bases; bases outside gene matches: 5. The CDR3 loop reads CASRGTGEETQYF. The CDR3 nucleotides read TGTGCCAGCAGGGGGACAGGAGAGGAGACCCAGTACTTC.